A single sample gave rise to the 29 T cell receptor beta chains below, sequenced in a study of cytomegalovirus exposure and HLA in healthy donors. The primer mix had 60 Vbeta and 13 Jbeta primers. The assay was immunoSEQ multiplex PCR, and TCRdb's table has in-frame clones only and misses some. The sample lists approximately 100,000 clones; about 83% were seen once. The sequenced sample was PBMCs. The receptors shown here come from a man aged 55 to 70 in good health and CMV-seropositive.

The V call is TRBV29-1, the J call TRBJ2-1, with 9 bases that match TRBD2. CDR3 length: 16 residues. The V segment lost 1 base and the J segment 9 bases; nucleotides outside the gene matches: 13. The germline V gene encodes CDR1 SQVTM and CDR2 ANQGSEA. The CDR3 DNA sequence: TGCAGCGTTGAAGTTTCGCGGGGGGGGTCGGCCGGTGAGCAGTTCTTC. It encodes CSVEVSRGGSAGEQFF.

The V call is TRBV27, the J call TRBJ2-7; weak D call: TRBD2 (6 bases). V lost 6 bases, J lost 0 bases, and 9 bases lay in between. The CDR3 extends over 13 amino acids. The V gene's germline CDR1 is MNHEY and CDR2 SMNVEV (reference sequence). The CDR3 sequence: CASSATSSYEQYF. CDR3 bases: TGTGCCAGCAGCGCGACTAGCTCCTACGAGCAGTACTTC.

This rearrangement joins TRBV7-6 to TRBJ2-7; D remains ambiguous. Germline V gives CDR1 SGHVS, CDR2 FNYEAQ. The CDR3 contains 13 residues. Trimming removed 5 bases at V and 6 bases at J, with 14 bases between. Written as DNA, the CDR3 is TGTGCCAGCAGCCGTCTTCCGGGTGGCGAGCAGTACTTC. Amino acid sequence: CASSRLPGGEQYF.

With respect to this clone: Compared with germline, one end of the junction differs, possibly owing to a read error. Other DNA sequences in the same sample also yield this CDR3. The chain uses TRBV18 and TRBJ2-6; 7 nucleotides agree with TRBD1. CDR3 length: 18 residues. Looked up from germline, CDR1 is KGHSH and CDR2 is LQKENI. CDR3 in DNA: TGTGCCAGCTCACCATTACCGGGACAGACTTCTGGGGCCAACGTCCTGACTTTT. Residues: CASSPLPGQTSGANVLTF.

The rearrangement uses TRBV5-1 and TRBJ2-4; TRBD1 matches at 11 bases. V lost 3 bases to trimming and J lost 6 bases; unmatched junction nucleotides: 5. CDR1 and CDR2 from the germline V gene are SGHRS and YFSETQ. This CDR3 is built from 15 residues. The CDR3 region has the DNA TGCGCCAGCAGCTGGACAGGGGGCGGGGGAAACATTCAGTACTTC. Translation gives CASSWTGGGGNIQYF.

The chain recombines TRBV6-5 with TRBJ2-7; 7 bases match TRBD1. The CDR3 extends over 15 amino acids. Germline V CDR1 and CDR2: MNHEY, SVGAGI. J lost 0 bases, V lost 6 bases, and 8 bases had no gene match. CDR3 coding DNA: TGTGCCAGCAGGGAACTTAGGGGGCTCTCCTACGAGCAGTACTTC. This translates into CASRELRGLSYEQYF.

This clone was seen only once. The rearrangement uses TRBV28 and TRBJ2-7; 8 nucleotides match TRBD1. The germline gives CDR1 MDHEN, CDR2 SYDVKM. J lost 2 bases, V lost 0 bases, and 12 bases had no gene match. This CDR3 contains 18 residues. DNA of the CDR3: TGTGCCAGCAGTTTATGGGGACAGGCTTTCCCCTTTGCCTACGAGCAGTACTTC. This encodes CASSLWGQAFPFAYEQYF.

The chain couples TRBV27 to TRBJ1-3; perhaps TRBD1 as D (6 bases). The CDR3 sequence is 15 residues long. Germline V gene lookup returns CDR1 MNHEY and CDR2 SMNVEV (reference sequence). With 4 bases removed from V and 2 bases from J, the gap between germline ends came to 12 bases. The CDR3 loop is CASSSFTGTGNTIYF. CDR3 DNA sequence: TGTGCCAGCAGTTCGTTTACAGGGACTGGAAACACCATATATTTT.

This rearrangement joins TRBV27 to TRBJ2-5, with a tentative D call TRBD1 (5 bases). The CDR3 spans 13 residues. Looked up from germline, CDR1 is MNHEY and CDR2 is SMNVEV (reference sequence). V shed 6 bases and J shed 9 bases, with 17 bases lying between them. The CDR3 reads CASRGLGKGAQYF. The CDR3 region has the DNA TGTGCCAGCAGGGGGTTGGGGAAAGGGGCCCAGTACTTC.

This chain joins TRBV7-3 and TRBJ2-1; 15 nucleotides line up with TRBD2. The V gene's germline CDR1 is SGHTA and CDR2 FQGTGA. Losses at the gene ends were 5 bases for V and 6 bases for J; bases not matched to a gene: 8. The CDR3 totals 17 residues. This CDR3 is CASSIKGGLAGGNEQFF. The CDR3 DNA is TGTGCCAGCAGCATCAAAGGGGGACTAGCGGGGGGCAATGAGCAGTTCTTC.

The genes are TRBV19 and TRBJ2-7; tentative D call: TRBD2 (6 bases). The V gene's germline CDR1 is LNHDA and CDR2 SQIVND (reference sequence). This CDR3 is 14 amino acids long. V lost 7 bases, J lost 9 bases, and 22 bases lay in between. CDR3 residues: CASTSAGTPRTQYF. CDR3 coding DNA: TGTGCCAGTACCTCCGCGGGGACCCCTCGTACGCAGTACTTC.

CDR3 protein: CAWRGTGGNQPQHF. The CDR3 DNA is TGTGCCTGGAGGGGGACAGGTGGGAATCAGCCCCAGCATTTT. The V gene is TRBV30, the J gene TRBJ1-5, with 8 bases lining up with TRBD1. The CDR3 is made up of 14 amino acids. The germline V gene encodes CDR1 GTSNPN and CDR2 SVGIG (reference sequence). With V trimmed by 3 bases and J by 4 bases, 5 bases remained unmatched.

The chain uses TRBV7-2 and TRBJ1-5; 10 nucleotides line up with TRBD1. Germline V gene lookup returns CDR1 SGHTA and CDR2 FQGNSA. The CDR3 is 13 amino acids. The J segment lost 7 bases and the V segment lost 3 bases, leaving 0 bases of the junction unmatched. CDR3 amino acids: CASSLTGGQPQHF. The DNA for the CDR3 is TGTGCCAGCAGCTTGACAGGGGGCCAGCCCCAGCATTTT.

This chain connects TRBV5-1 to TRBJ2-1; weak D call: TRBD2 (5 bases). This CDR3 contains 14 residues. V was shortened by 4 bases and J by 7 bases, with 15 bases between the two germline ends. CDR1 is SGHRS, CDR2 YFSETQ, per germline. This chain's CDR3 is CASSPLRVMNEQFF. In DNA form, the CDR3 reads TGCGCCAGCAGCCCCTTGAGGGTAATGAATGAGCAGTTCTTC.

This chain connects TRBV30 to TRBJ1-1, with 9 bases aligning to TRBD1. The CDR3 covers 11 residues. CDR1 is GTSNPN and CDR2 is SVGIG in the germline V gene (reference sequence). Germline trimming cut 7 bases from V and 10 bases from J; bases unmatched to any gene: 7. CDR3 region: CAFNRGRPAFF. Written as DNA, the CDR3 is TGTGCCTTTAACAGGGGGCGCCCAGCTTTCTTT.

CDR3 sequence (DNA): TGCGCCAGCAGCACCAACCCCAGGGCTAGCTCCTATAATTCACCCCTCCACTTT. Protein: CASSTNPRASSYNSPLHF. This chain connects TRBV5-1 to TRBJ1-6; D may be TRBD1 (5 bases). The V gene lost 4 bases and the J gene lost 0 bases, with 17 bases spanning the gap. The CDR3 covers 18 residues. Per the germline V gene, CDR1 is SGHRS and CDR2 is YFSETQ. Looking up the rest from reference TRBV5-1 and TRBJ1-6 gives the full variable domain: KAGVTQTPRYLIKTRGQQVTLSCSPISGHRSVSWYQQTPGQGLQFLFEYFSETQRNKGNFPGRFSGRQFSNSRSEMNVSTLELGDSALYLCASSTNPRASSYNSPLHFGNGTRLTVT.

The rearrangement joins TRBV4-1 to TRBJ2-2, with a weak D call TRBD2 (6 bases). Trimming removed 0 bases at V and 0 bases at J, with 11 bases between. Germline V CDR1 and CDR2: MGHRA, YSYEKL. This CDR3 contains 17 residues. Written as DNA, the CDR3 is TGCGCCAGCAGCCAAGATAGGAGGGGATCGAACACCGGGGAGCTGTTTTTT. The encoded protein is CASSQDRRGSNTGELFF.

This chain links TRBV9 with TRBJ1-1, with D possibly matching TRBD1 (6 bases). The CDR3 is 16 residues long. V gave up 0 bases and J gave up 2 bases, with 14 bases separating them. In germline, CDR1 is SGDLS, CDR2 YYNGEE. CDR3 sequence (DNA): TGTGCCAGCAGCGTAGCTCGGGACAACCTTAACACTGAAGCTTTCTTT. Residues: CASSVARDNLNTEAFF.

The rearrangement links TRBV5-4 to TRBJ2-2, with 8 bases matching TRBD2. The germline V gene encodes CDR1 SGHNT and CDR2 YYREEE (reference sequence). There are 19 residues in the CDR3. Trimming at V came to 0 bases and at J to 2 bases, leaving 12 bases not matched to a gene. The DNA for the CDR3 is TGTGCCAGCAGCTTGGGGCCGTTCGGGACTAGATTTAACACCGGGGAGCTGTTTTTT. This codes for CASSLGPFGTRFNTGELFF.

The chain joins TRBV4-1 to TRBJ1-2; TRBD1 agrees at 9 bases. Germline loops: CDR1 MGHRA, CDR2 YSYEKL. The CDR3 is 15 residues long. V trimming: 4 bases; J trimming: 7 bases; junction bases outside the gene matches: 10. CDR3 in amino acids: CASSLRDREISGYTF. DNA for the CDR3: TGCGCCAGCAGCCTACGGGACAGGGAAATAAGTGGCTACACCTTC.

This clone showed up just a few times. V usage is TRBV7-2 and J usage is TRBJ1-6; 7 bases align to TRBD1. This CDR3 comprises 13 residues. V dropped 6 bases and J dropped 9; count of bases not matched to a gene: 5. Per germline, CDR1 SGHTA and CDR2 FQGNSA. The CDR3 reads CASSQQGSSPLHF. The CDR3 DNA follows: TGTGCCAGCAGTCAACAGGGGAGTTCACCCCTCCACTTT.

This chain connects TRBV7-9 to TRBJ2-3, with TRBD2 as a possible D gene (5 bases). This CDR3 contains 15 residues. From germline, CDR1 is SEHNR and CDR2 FQNEAQ (reference sequence). V was clipped by 6 bases and J by 6 bases, with 19 bases between them. The CDR3 spells CASSYGPTGGDTQYF. CDR3 nucleotide sequence: TGTGCCAGCAGTTATGGACCCACCGGCGGGGATACGCAGTATTTT.

The chain couples TRBV5-6 to TRBJ2-1, with TRBD1 as a possible D gene (5 bases). Germline V gene lookup returns CDR1 SGHDT and CDR2 YYEEEE. The CDR3 spans 13 residues. With 3 bases removed from V and 4 bases from J, the gap between germline ends came to 8 bases. The CDR3 coding sequence is TGTGCCAGCAGCTCCGACAGTTACAATGAGCAGTTCTTC. Residues: CASSSDSYNEQFF. Using reference TRBV5-6 and TRBJ2-1 for the parts outside the CDR3, the full variable domain is DAGVTQSPTHLIKTRGQQVTLRCSPKSGHDTVSWYQQALGQGPQFIFQYYEEEERQRGNFPDRFSGHQFPNYSSELNVNALLLGDSALYLCASSSDSYNEQFFGPGTRLTVL.

This clone was found once. The chain uses TRBV29-1 and TRBJ2-7; a possible D gene is TRBD1 (6 bases). V shed 4 bases and J shed 8 bases, with 9 bases lying between them. This CDR3 contains 10 residues. CDR1 SQVTM and CDR2 ANQGSEA come from the germline V gene. Here the CDR3 DNA reads TGCAGCGTTGGCACAGGGAAGCAGTACTTC. This encodes CSVGTGKQYF.

The chain combines TRBV21-1 with TRBJ1-6; TRBD1 was called by the table and not checked on the DNA. TRBV21-1 is termed a pseudogene. The CDR3 length is 18 residues. CDR3 residues: CASSCQTGTGDDNSPLHF. DNA for the CDR3: TGTGCCAGCAGCTGCCAAACCGGGACAGGGGACGATAATTCACCCCTCCACTTT.

The chain links TRBV6-6 to TRBJ2-1; D perhaps matches TRBD2 (6 bases). Germline V gives CDR1 MNHNY, CDR2 SVGAGI (reference sequence). The CDR3 sequence is 14 residues long. V shed 1 base and J shed 5 bases, with 9 bases lying between them. CDR3 DNA: TGTGCCAGCAGTTACTGGGGGGTAAACAATGAGCAGTTCTTC. Residues: CASSYWGVNNEQFF.

The chain uses TRBV5-1 and TRBJ2-5, with D hard to call. Germline V gives CDR1 SGHRS, CDR2 YFSETQ. The CDR3 spans 14 residues. Trimming left V 0 bases short and J 11 bases short, with 17 bases between. CDR3 DNA: TGCGCCAGCAGCTTGGAGCCAGGCCCCGATAAGCAGTACTTC. It codes for CASSLEPGPDKQYF.

Details on this clone: Mismatch with germline at one junction end may stem from a read error. The chain is built from TRBV11-2 and TRBJ1-2; D remains unclear. Germline V lookup: CDR1 SGHAT, CDR2 FQNNGV. The CDR3 is 18 residues long. CDR3 sequence reads: CASSLATAGSQPSLGYTF. CDR3 DNA sequence: TGTGCCAGCAGTTTAGCAACGGCTGGGTCACAGCCTTCGTTAGGCTACACCTTC.

This chain joins TRBV6-5 and TRBJ1-4; no clear D gene. V was trimmed by 6 bases and J by 5 bases, leaving 10 bases between them. CDR1 is MNHEY, CDR2 SVGAGI, per germline. The length of the CDR3 is 13 residues. The CDR3 loop is CASRPLTNEKLFF. Here the CDR3 DNA reads TGTGCCAGCAGACCCTTAACAAATGAAAAACTGTTTTTT.